Listed here are 15 T cell receptor beta chains from one sample, sequenced in a study of cytomegalovirus exposure and HLA in healthy donors. PCR employed 60 Vbeta and 13 Jbeta primers. Clones were read by immunoSEQ multiplex PCR, and TCRdb kept only the in-frame ones, dropping some. The data show 150,000 to 200,000 clones, about 84% seen once. Sequencing was done on a sample of PBMCs. The receptor source for this set is a woman aged 25 to 39 in good health and CMV-seropositive.

The J gene is TRBJ2-2, the V gene TRBV5-1; TRBD2 agrees at 11 bases. V shed 0 bases, J shed 0 bases, and the junction held 4 bases outside the gene matches. The CDR3 has 18 residues. Germline V CDR1 and CDR2: SGHRS, YFSETQ. The CDR3 DNA reads TGCGCCAGCAGCTTGGAGGTAGCGGGGGGGCCGAACACCGGGGAGCTGTTTTTT. As protein: CASSLEVAGGPNTGELFF.

The rearrangement links TRBV9 to TRBJ2-7; 7 nucleotides line up with TRBD1. V was pared by 3 bases and J by 5 bases, with 8 bases of the junction left unmatched. The CDR3 is 14 amino acids. Germline CDR1 is SGDLS and CDR2 is YYNGEE. CDR3 sequence (DNA): TGTGCCAGCAGCGAGAGGGGGCAGGGGCACGAGCAGTACTTC. This gives the protein CASSERGQGHEQYF.

The V and J genes are TRBV7-3 and TRBJ2-3; 8 nucleotides line up with TRBD2. From germline, CDR1 is SGHTA and CDR2 FQGTGA. The CDR3 extends over 15 amino acids. V gave up 3 bases and J gave up 2 bases; unmatched junction bases: 4. The CDR3 nucleotides are TGTGCCAGCAGCTTGGCGGGAGGCCCCACAGATACGCAGTATTTT. Encoded protein: CASSLAGGPTDTQYF.

This chain connects TRBV5-4 to TRBJ1-6; D is uncertain. The CDR3 totals 14 residues. V lost 2 bases and J lost 6, with 9 bases in between. Germline V gives CDR1 SGHNT, CDR2 YYREEE (reference sequence). The CDR3, as DNA: TGTGCCAGCAGCTTAGAGGCCTCTAATTCACCCCTCCACTTT. Encoded protein: CASSLEASNSPLHF.

The rearrangement joins TRBV5-1 to TRBJ1-2; 7 bases line up with TRBD1. Germline loops: CDR1 SGHRS, CDR2 YFSETQ. This CDR3 has 14 amino acids. Germline trimming cut 1 base from V and 4 bases from J; bases unmatched to any gene: 4. Written as DNA, the CDR3 is TGCGCCAGCAGCTTGACAGGGGAGAGCTATGGCTACACCTTC. The encoded protein is CASSLTGESYGYTF.

The J gene is TRBJ2-5, the V gene TRBV30; D possibly corresponds to TRBD2 (7 bases). CDR3 length: 15 amino acids. The germline V gene encodes CDR1 GTSNPN and CDR2 SVGIG (reference sequence). V dropped 0 bases and J dropped 5 bases, with 16 bases sitting between them. CDR3 bases: TGTGCCTGGAGTGTGGGGGGAGGGGGTGGGGAGACCCAGTACTTC. It encodes CAWSVGGGGGETQYF. Combining the CDR3 with reference TRBV30 and TRBJ2-5 gives the whole variable domain SQTIHQWPATLVQPVGSPLSLECTVEGTSNPNLYWYRQAAGRGLQLLFYSVGIGQISSEVPQNLSASRPQDRQFILSSKKLLLSDSGFYLCAWSVGGGGGETQYFGPGTRLLVL.

This chain joins TRBV5-6 and TRBJ2-5; possible D gene TRBD2, 5 bases. Trimming removed 0 bases from V and 5 bases from J, with 11 bases in between. The germline V gene encodes CDR1 SGHDT and CDR2 YYEEEE. The CDR3 contains 14 residues. CDR3 in amino acids: CASSLGTVTETQYF. CDR3 sequence (DNA): TGTGCCAGCAGCTTGGGGACTGTTACGGAGACCCAGTACTTC. Complete variable domain (other parts from reference TRBV5-6 and TRBJ2-5): DAGVTQSPTHLIKTRGQQVTLRCSPKSGHDTVSWYQQALGQGPQFIFQYYEEEERQRGNFPDRFSGHQFPNYSSELNVNALLLGDSALYLCASSLGTVTETQYFGPGTRLLVL.

This clone was detected only a few times. The chain uses TRBV5-4 and TRBJ2-7; 8 positions match TRBD1. Germline values: CDR1 SGHNT, CDR2 YYREEE (reference sequence). The junction had 3 bases not matched to a gene; V was cut back by 4 bases and J by 0 bases. The CDR3 runs to 14 residues. The CDR3 loop reads CASSRQGSSYEQYF. The CDR3 DNA reads TGTGCCAGCAGCCGACAGGGGAGCTCCTACGAGCAGTACTTC.

This clone has only one observation. The chain carries TRBV4-3 and TRBJ2-2; 9 nucleotides match TRBD2. Germline V gene lookup returns CDR1 LGHNA and CDR2 YSLEER. J gave up 6 bases and V 0 bases, and 5 bases lay outside the gene matches. The CDR3 spans 16 residues. The CDR3 region has the DNA TGCGCCAGCAGCCAAGATAGGACTAGCGTCTCCGGGGAGCTGTTTTTT. Encoded protein: CASSQDRTSVSGELFF.

The chain joins TRBV11-2 to TRBJ1-3, with 8 bases identical to TRBD1. Germline assignment: CDR1 SGHAT and CDR2 FQNNGV. The CDR3 runs 15 residues. Losses at the gene ends were 3 bases for V and 2 bases for J; bases not matched to a gene: 3. The CDR3 nucleotides are TGTGCCAGCAGCTTGACAGGGGACCCTGGAAACACCATATATTTT. This translates into CASSLTGDPGNTIYF.

The rearrangement uses TRBV13 and TRBJ2-7; 8 bases are shared with TRBD2. Per germline, CDR1 PRHDT and CDR2 FYEKMQ (reference sequence). The V gene end was trimmed by 4 bases and the J gene end by 0 bases; junction bases not matched to a gene: 2. CDR3 size: 14 residues. The CDR3, as DNA: TGTGCCAGCAGCTCGGGACTAGACTCCTACGAGCAGTACTTC. Amino acids: CASSSGLDSYEQYF.

The V and J genes are TRBV5-1 and TRBJ2-1; 11 bases agree with TRBD2. Trimming at V came to 4 bases and at J to 3 bases, leaving 3 bases not matched to a gene. The CDR3 covers 15 residues. CDR1 and CDR2 (germline): SGHRS, YFSETQ. The chain's CDR3 is CASSLLAGGYNEQFF. The DNA for the CDR3 is TGCGCCAGCAGCCTTCTAGCGGGAGGCTACAATGAGCAGTTCTTC.

The CDR3 spells CASSSGGASNYGYTF. The CDR3 region has the DNA TGTGCCAGCAGTTCAGGGGGCGCGTCTAACTATGGCTACACCTTC. This chain uses TRBV28 with TRBJ1-2; 8 bases are shared with TRBD1. Germline V gives CDR1 MDHEN, CDR2 SYDVKM. The trim removed 4 bases at V and 0 bases at J, leaving 4 bases unmatched. This CDR3 spans 15 amino acids.

V is TRBV28 and J is TRBJ1-5; tentatively, D is TRBD1 (5 bases). The CDR3 has 13 residues. V was clipped by 6 bases and J by 7 bases, with 13 bases between them. Germline CDR1 and CDR2: MDHEN and SYDVKM. CDR3 protein: CASRADSLQPQHF. The DNA of the CDR3 is TGTGCCAGCAGAGCCGACAGTTTACAGCCCCAGCATTTT. Together with reference TRBV28 and TRBJ1-5, the CDR3 gives the full variable domain: DVKVTQSSRYLVKRTGEKVFLECVQDMDHENMFWYRQDPGLGLRLIYFSYDVKMKEKGDIPEGYSVSREKKERFSLILESASTNQTSMYLCASRADSLQPQHFGDGTRLSIL.

This clone has more than one count but fewer than ten. The genes are TRBV23-1 and TRBJ1-1, with D hard to call. TRBV23-1 is an open reading frame whose function is uncertain. This CDR3 has 14 residues. The V and J ends lost 4 bases and 3 bases respectively, with 12 bases between them. The CDR3 DNA sequence: TGCGCCAGCAGTCTGAGCAGCGAAGACACTGAAGCTTTCTTT. Amino acid sequence: CASSLSSEDTEAFF.